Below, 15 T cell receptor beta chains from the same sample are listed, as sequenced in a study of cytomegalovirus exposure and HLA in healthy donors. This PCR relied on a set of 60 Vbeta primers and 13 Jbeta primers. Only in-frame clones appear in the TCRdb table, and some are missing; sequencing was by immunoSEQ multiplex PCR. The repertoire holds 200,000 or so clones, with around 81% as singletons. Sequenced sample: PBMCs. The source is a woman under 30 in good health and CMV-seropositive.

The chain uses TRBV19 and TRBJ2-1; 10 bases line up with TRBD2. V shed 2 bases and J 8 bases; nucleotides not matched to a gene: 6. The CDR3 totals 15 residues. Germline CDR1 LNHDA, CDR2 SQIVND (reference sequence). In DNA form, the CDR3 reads TGTGCCAGTAGTATACAAGCGGGGGGGCGATATGAGCAGTTCTTC. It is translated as CASSIQAGGRYEQFF.

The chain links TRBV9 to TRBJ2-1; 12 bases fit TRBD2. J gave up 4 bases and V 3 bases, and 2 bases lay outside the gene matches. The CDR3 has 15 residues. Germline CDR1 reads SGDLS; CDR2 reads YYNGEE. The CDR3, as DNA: TGTGCCAGCAGCGCTAGCGGGGGGGATTACAATGAGCAGTTCTTC. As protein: CASSASGGDYNEQFF.

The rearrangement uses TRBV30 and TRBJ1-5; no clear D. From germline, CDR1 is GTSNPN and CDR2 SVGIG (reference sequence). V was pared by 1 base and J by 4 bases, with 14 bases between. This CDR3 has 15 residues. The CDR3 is CAWSGEGLRNQPQHF. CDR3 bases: TGTGCCTGGAGTGGAGAGGGTTTAAGGAATCAGCCCCAGCATTTT.

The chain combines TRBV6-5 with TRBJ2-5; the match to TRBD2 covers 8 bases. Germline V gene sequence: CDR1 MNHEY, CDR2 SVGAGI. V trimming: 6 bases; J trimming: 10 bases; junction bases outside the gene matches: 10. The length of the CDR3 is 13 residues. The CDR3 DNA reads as TGTGCCAGCAGCCCCACTAGCGGTCTCTTCCAGTACTTC. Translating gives CASSPTSGLFQYF.

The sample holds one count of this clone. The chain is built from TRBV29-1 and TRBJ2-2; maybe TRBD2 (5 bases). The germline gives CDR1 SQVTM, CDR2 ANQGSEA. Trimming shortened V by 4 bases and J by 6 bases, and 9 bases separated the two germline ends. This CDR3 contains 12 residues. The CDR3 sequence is CSVGAGAGELFF. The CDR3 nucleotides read TGCAGCGTTGGGGCCGGGGCCGGGGAGCTGTTTTTT.

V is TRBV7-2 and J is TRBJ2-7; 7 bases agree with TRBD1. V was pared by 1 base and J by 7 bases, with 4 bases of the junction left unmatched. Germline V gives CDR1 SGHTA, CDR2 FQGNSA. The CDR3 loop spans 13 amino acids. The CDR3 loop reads CASSLVGGGEQYV. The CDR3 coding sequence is TGTGCCAGCAGCTTAGTAGGGGGCGGGGAGCAGTACGTC.

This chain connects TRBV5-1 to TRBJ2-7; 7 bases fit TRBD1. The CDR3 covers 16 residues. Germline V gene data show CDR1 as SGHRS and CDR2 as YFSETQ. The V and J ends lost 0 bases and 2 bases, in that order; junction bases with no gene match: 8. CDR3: CASSLGPGGGAYEQYF. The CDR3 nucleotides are TGCGCCAGCAGCTTGGGTCCAGGGGGTGGGGCCTACGAGCAGTACTTC.

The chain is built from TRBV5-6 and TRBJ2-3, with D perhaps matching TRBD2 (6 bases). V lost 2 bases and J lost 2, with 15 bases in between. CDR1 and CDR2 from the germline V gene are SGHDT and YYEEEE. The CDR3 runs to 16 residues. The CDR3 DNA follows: TGTGCCAGCAGCTTTGGAACGGGGAGGTCCACAGATACGCAGTATTTT. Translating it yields CASSFGTGRSTDTQYF. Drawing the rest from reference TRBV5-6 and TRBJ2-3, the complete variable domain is DAGVTQSPTHLIKTRGQQVTLRCSPKSGHDTVSWYQQALGQGPQFIFQYYEEEERQRGNFPDRFSGHQFPNYSSELNVNALLLGDSALYLCASSFGTGRSTDTQYFGPGTRLTVL.

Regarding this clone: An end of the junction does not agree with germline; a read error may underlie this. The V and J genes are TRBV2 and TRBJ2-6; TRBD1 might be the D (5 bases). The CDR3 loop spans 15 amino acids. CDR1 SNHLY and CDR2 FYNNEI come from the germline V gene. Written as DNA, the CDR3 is TGTGCCAGCAGCCCAACGAGCTCTGGGGCCAACGGCCTGACTTTC. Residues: CASSPTSSGANGLTF.

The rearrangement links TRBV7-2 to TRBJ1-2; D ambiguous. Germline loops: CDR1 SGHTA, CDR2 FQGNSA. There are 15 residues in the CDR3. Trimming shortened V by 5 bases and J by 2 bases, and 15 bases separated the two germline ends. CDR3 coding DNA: TGTGCCAGCAGCCAAGCACAGTCAGGAAACTATGGCTACACCTTC. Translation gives CASSQAQSGNYGYTF. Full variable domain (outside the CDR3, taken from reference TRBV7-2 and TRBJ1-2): GAGVSQSPSNKVTEKGKDVELRCDPISGHTALYWYRQSLGQGLEFLIYFQGNSAPDKSGLPSDRFSAERTGGSVSTLTIQRTQQEDSAVYLCASSQAQSGNYGYTFGSGTRLTVV.

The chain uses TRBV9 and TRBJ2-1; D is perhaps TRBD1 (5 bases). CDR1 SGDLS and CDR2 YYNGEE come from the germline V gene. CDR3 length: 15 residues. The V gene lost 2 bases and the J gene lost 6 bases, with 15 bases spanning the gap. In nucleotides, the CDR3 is TGTGCCAGCAGCGTTGAGATCTGGGGCTCCAATGAGCAGTTCTTC. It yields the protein CASSVEIWGSNEQFF.

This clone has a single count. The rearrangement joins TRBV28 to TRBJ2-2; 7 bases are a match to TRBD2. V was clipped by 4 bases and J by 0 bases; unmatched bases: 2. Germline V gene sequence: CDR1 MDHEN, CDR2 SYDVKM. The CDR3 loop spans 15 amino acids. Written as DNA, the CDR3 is TGTGCCAGCAGTTCAGCGGGGACGAACACCGGGGAGCTGTTTTTT. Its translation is CASSSAGTNTGELFF.

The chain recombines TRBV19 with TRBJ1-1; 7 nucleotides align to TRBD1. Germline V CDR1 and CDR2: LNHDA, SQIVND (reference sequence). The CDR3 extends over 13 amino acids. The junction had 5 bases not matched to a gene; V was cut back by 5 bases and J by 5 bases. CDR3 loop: CASSQDRETEAFF. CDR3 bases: TGTGCCAGTAGTCAAGACAGGGAAACTGAAGCTTTCTTT.

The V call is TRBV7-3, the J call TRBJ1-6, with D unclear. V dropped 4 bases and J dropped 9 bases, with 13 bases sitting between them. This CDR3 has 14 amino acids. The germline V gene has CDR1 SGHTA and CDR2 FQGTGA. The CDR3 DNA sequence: TGTGCCAGCAGCTCTAGGGCCGGGAGTTCACCCCTCCACTTT. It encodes CASSSRAGSSPLHF.

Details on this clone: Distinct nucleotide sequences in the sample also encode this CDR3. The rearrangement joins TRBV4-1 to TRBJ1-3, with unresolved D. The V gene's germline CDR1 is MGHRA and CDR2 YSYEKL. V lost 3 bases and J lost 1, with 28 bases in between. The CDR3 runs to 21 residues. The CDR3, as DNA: TGCGCCAGCAGCCAGGTTTCACGGGTGTTAGGAAGCGCCCTTTCTGGAAACACCATATATTTT. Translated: CASSQVSRVLGSALSGNTIYF.